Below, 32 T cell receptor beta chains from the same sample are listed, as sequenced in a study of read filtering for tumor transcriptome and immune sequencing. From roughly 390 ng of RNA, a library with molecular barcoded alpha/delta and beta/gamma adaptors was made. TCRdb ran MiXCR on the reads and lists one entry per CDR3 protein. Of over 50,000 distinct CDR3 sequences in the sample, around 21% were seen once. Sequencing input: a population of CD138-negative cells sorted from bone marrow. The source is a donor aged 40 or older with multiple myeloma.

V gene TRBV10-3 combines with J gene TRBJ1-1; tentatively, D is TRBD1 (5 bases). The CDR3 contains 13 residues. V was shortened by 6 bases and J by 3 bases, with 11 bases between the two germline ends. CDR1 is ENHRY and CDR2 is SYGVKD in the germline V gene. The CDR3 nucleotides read TGTGCCATCAGCGGGACGACCGACACTGAAGCTTTCTTT. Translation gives CAISGTTDTEAFF.

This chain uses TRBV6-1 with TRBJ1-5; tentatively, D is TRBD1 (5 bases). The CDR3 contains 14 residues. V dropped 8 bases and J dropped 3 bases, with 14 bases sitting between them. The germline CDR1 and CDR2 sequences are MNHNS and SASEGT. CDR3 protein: CASGFWGYNQPQHF. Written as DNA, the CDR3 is TGTGCCAGCGGTTTTTGGGGCTACAATCAGCCCCAGCATTTT.

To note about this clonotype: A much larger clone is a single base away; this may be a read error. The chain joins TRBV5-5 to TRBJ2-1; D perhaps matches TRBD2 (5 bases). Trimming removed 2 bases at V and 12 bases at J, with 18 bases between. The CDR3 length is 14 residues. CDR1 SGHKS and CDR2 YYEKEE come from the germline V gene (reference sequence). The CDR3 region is CASSLGLEGYGQFF. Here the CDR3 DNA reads TGTGCCAGCAGCTTAGGGCTCGAGGGATATGGGCAGTTCTTC.

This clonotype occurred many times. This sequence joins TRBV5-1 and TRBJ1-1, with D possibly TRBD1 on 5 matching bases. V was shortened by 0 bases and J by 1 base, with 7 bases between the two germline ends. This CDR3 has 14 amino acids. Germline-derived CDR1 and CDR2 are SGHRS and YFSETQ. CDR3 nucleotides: TGCGCCAGCAGCTTGGCAGGACAGAACACTGAAGCTTTCTTT. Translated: CASSLAGQNTEAFF. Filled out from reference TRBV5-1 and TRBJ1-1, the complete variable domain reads KAGVTQTPRYLIKTRGQQVTLSCSPISGHRSVSWYQQTPGQGLQFLFEYFSETQRNKGNFPGRFSGRQFSNSRSEMNVSTLELGDSALYLCASSLAGQNTEAFFGQGTRLTVV.

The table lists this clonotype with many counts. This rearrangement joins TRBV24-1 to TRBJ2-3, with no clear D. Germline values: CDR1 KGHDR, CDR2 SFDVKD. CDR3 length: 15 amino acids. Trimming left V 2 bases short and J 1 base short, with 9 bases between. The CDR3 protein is CATSDSKAGTDTQYF. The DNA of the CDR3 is TGTGCCACCAGTGATTCAAAGGCGGGCACAGATACGCAGTATTTT.

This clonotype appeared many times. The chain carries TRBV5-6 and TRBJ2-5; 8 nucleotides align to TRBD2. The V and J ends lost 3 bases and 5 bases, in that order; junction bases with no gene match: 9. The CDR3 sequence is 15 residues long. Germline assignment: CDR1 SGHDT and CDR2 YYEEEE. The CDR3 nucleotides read TGTGCCAGCAGCTCGATCGGGAGGGCCGGCGAGACCCAGTACTTC. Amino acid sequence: CASSSIGRAGETQYF.

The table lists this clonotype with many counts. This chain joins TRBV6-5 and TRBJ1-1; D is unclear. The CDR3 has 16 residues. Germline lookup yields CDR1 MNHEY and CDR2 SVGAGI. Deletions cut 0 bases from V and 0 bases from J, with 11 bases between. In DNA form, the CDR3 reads TGTGCCAGCAGTTACTCCTCATCGTTTATGAACACTGAAGCTTTCTTT. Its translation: CASSYSSSFMNTEAFF.

This CDR3 reads CASSFRFGPLAKNIQYF. The CDR3 DNA is TGTGCCAGCAGTTTTCGGTTCGGGCCGCTAGCCAAAAACATTCAGTACTTC. V usage is TRBV28 and J usage is TRBJ2-4; no clear D gene. The CDR3 covers 17 residues. Trimming stripped 3 bases from V and 0 bases from J, with 15 bases between. In germline, CDR1 is MDHEN, CDR2 SYDVKM.

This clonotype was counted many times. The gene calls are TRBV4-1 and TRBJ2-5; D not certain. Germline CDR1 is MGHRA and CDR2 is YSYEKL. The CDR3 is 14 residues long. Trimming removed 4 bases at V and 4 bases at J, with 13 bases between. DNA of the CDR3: TGCGCCAGCAGCCCTAGACGAGGAAGAGAGACCCAGTACTTC. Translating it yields CASSPRRGRETQYF.

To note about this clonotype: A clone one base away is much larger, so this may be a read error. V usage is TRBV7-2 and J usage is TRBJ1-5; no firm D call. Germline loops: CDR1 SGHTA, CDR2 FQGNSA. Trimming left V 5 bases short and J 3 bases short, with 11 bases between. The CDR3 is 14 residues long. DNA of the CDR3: TGTGCCAGCAGCCCCACAAGAGACAATCAGCCCCAGCATTTT. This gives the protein CASSPTRDNQPQHF. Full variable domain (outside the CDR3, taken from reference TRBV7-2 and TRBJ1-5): GAGVSQSPSNKVTEKGKDVELRCDPISGHTALYWYRQSLGQGLEFLIYFQGNSAPDKSGLPSDRFSAERTGGSVSTLTIQRTQQEDSAVYLCASSPTRDNQPQHFGDGTRLSIL.

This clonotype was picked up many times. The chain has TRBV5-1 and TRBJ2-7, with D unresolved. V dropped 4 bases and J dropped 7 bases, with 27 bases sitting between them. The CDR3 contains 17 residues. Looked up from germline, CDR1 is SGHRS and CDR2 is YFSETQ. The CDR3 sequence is CASSPLVSTQASREQYF. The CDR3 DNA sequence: TGCGCCAGCAGCCCGTTGGTGTCAACCCAGGCAAGTAGGGAGCAGTACTTC.

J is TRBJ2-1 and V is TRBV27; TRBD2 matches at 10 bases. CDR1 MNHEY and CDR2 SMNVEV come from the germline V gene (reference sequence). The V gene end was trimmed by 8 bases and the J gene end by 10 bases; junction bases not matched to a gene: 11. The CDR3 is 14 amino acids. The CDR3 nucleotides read TGTGCCAGCCGCGTGGCTAGCGGGAGAGGCGAGCAGTTCTTC. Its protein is CASRVASGRGEQFF.

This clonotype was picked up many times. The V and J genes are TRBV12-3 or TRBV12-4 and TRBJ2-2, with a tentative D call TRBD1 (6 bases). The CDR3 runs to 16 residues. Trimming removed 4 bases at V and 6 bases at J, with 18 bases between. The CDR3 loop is CASSSAGARGAGELFF. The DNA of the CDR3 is TGTGCCAGCAGTTCCGCAGGGGCGAGGGGTGCCGGGGAGCTGTTTTTT.

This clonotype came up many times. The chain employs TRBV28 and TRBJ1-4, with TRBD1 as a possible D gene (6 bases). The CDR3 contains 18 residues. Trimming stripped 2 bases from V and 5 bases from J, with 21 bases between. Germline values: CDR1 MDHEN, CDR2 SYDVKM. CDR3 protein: CASSLTGPLRGPNEKLFF. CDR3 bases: TGTGCCAGCAGTTTAACCGGACCACTACGGGGGCCCAATGAAAAACTGTTTTTT.

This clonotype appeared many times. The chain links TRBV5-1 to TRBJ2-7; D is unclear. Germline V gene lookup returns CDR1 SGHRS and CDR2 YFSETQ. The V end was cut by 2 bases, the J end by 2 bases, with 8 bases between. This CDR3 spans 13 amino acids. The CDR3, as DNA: TGCGCCAGCAGCTTTACAGAGACCTACGAGCAGTACTTC. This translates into CASSFTETYEQYF.

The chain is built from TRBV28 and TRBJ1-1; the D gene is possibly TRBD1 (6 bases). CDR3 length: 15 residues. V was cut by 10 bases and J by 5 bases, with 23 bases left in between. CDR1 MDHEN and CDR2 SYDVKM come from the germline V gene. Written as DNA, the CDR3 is TGTGCCACCCTCCGGCGGGGGGGCGCAGGGACTGAAGCTTTCTTT. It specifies CATLRRGGAGTEAFF. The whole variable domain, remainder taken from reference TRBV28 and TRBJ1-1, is DVKVTQSSRYLVKRTGEKVFLECVQDMDHENMFWYRQDPGLGLRLIYFSYDVKMKEKGDIPEGYSVSREKKERFSLILESASTNQTSMYLCATLRRGGAGTEAFFGQGTRLTVV.

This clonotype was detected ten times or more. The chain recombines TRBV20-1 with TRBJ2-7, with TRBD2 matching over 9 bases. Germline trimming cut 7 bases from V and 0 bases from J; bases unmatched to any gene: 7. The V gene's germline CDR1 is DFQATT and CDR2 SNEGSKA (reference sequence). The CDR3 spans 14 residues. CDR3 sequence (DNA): TGCAGTGTCCCTAGCGGGGAAAGCTCCTACGAGCAGTACTTC. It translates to CSVPSGESSYEQYF.

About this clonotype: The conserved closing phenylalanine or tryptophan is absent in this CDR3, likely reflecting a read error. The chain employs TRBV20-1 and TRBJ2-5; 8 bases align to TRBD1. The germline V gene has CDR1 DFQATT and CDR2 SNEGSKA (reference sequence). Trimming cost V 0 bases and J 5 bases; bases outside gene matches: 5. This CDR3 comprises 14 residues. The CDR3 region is CSARDHRGEETQYI. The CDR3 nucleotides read TGCAGTGCTAGAGATCACAGGGGGGAGGAGACCCAGTACATC.

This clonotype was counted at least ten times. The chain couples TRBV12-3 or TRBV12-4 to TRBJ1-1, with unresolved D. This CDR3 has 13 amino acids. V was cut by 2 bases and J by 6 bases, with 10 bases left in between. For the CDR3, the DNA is TGTGCCAGCAGTTTAACCGGACGGGCTGAAGCTTTCTTT. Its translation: CASSLTGRAEAFF.

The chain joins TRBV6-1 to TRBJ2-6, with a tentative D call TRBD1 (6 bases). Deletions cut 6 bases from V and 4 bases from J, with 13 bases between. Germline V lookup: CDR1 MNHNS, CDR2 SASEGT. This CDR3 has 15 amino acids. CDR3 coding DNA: TGTGCCAGCAGCCCTACAGGGACAGGGGCCAACGTCCTGACTTTC. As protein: CASSPTGTGANVLTF.

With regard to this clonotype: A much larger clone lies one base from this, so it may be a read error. The CDR3 DNA is TGTGCCAGCAAAGAAGGGAACGCAGATACGCAGTATTTT. Residues: CASKEGNADTQYF. This rearrangement joins TRBV6-5 to TRBJ2-3; no definite D call. V shed 7 bases and J shed 4 bases, with 12 bases lying between them. The CDR3 is made up of 13 amino acids. Germline-derived CDR1 and CDR2 are MNHEY and SVGAGI.

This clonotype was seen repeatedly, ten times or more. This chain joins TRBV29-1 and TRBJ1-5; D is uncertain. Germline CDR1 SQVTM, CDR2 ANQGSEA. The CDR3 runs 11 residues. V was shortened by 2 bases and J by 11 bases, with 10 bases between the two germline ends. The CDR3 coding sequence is TGCAGCGTTGAAACGTCGGAGGCCCAGCATTTT. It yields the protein CSVETSEAQHF.

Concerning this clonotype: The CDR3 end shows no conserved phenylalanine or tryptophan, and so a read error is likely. The CDR3 sequence: CAISGGHPRDKQYL. CDR3 coding DNA: TGTGCCATCAGTGGCGGTCACCCGCGAGACAAGCAGTACCTC. This rearrangement joins TRBV10-3 to TRBJ2-7; no firm D call. The germline gives CDR1 ENHRY, CDR2 SYGVKD. V was cut by 4 bases and J by 8 bases, with 18 bases left in between. The CDR3 sequence is 14 residues long.

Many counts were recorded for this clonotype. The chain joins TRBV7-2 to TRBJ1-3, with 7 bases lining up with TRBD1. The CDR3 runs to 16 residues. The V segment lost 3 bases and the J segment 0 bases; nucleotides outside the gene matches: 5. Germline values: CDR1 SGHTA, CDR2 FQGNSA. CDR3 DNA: TGTGCCAGCAGCTTCACAGGGGCGCGCTCTGGAAACACCATATATTTT. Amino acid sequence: CASSFTGARSGNTIYF.

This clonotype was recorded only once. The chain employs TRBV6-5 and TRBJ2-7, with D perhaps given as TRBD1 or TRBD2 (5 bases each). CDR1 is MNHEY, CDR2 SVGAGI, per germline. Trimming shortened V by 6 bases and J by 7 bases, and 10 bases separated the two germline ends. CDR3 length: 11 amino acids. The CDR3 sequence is CASSPGREQYF. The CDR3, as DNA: TGTGCCAGCAGCCCAGGGAGAGAGCAGTACTTC.

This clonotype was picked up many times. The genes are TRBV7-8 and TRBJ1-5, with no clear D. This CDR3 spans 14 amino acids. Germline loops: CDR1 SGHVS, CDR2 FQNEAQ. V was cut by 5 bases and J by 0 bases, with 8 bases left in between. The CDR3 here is CASSPGNSNQPQHF. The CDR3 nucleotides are TGTGCCAGCAGCCCCGGGAATAGCAATCAGCCCCAGCATTTT.

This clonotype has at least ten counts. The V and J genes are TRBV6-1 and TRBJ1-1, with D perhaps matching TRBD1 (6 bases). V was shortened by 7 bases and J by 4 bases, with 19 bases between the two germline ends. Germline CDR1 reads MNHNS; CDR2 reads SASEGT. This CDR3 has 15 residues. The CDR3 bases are TGTGCCAGCACCCCAGGGGCGGTACTATCCACTGAAGCTTTCTTT. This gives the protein CASTPGAVLSTEAFF.

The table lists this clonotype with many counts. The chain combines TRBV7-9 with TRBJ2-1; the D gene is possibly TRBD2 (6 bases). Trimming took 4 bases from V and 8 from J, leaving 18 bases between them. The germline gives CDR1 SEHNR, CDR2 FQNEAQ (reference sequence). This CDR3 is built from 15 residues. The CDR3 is CASSSNGGVRDEQFF. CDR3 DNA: TGTGCCAGCAGCTCCAATGGCGGGGTAAGGGATGAGCAGTTCTTC.

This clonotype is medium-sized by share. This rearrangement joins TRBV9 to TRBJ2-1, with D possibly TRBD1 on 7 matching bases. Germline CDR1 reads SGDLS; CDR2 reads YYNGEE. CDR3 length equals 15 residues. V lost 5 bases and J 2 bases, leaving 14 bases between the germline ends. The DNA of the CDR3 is TGTGCCAGCAGTGCCCGCAGGGGGGCCTACAATGAGCAGTTCTTC. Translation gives CASSARRGAYNEQFF.

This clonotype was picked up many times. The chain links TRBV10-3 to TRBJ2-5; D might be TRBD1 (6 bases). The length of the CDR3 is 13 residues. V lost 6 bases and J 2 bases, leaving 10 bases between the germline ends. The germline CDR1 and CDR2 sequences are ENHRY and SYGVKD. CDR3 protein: CAIRQDSQETQYF. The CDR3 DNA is TGTGCCATCAGACAGGACAGTCAAGAGACCCAGTACTTC.

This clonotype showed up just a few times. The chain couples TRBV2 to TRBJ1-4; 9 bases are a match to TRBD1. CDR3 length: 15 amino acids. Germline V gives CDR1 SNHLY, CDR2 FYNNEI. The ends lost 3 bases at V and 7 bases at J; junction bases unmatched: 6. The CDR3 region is CASSEGGTGREKLFF. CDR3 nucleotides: TGTGCCAGCAGTGAGGGGGGGACAGGGCGTGAAAAACTGTTTTTT.

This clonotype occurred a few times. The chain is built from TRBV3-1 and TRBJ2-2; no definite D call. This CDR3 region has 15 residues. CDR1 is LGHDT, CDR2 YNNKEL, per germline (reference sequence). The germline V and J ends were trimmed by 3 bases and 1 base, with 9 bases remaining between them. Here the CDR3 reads CASSHRSMNTGELFF. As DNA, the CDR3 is TGTGCCAGCAGCCATCGATCGATGAACACCGGGGAGCTGTTTTTT.